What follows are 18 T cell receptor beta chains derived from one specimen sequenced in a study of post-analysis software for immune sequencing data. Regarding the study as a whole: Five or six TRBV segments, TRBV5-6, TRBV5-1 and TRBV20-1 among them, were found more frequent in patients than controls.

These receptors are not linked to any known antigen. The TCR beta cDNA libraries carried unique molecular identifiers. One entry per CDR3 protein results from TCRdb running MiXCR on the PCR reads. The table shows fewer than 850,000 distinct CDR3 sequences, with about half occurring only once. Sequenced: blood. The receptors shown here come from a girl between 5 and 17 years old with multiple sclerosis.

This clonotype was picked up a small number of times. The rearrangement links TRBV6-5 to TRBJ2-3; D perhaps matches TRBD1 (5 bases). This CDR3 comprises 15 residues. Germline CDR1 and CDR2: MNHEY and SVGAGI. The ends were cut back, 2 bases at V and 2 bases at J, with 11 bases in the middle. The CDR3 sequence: CASSYGRGYTDTQYF. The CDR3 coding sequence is TGTGCCAGCAGTTACGGTAGGGGCTACACAGATACGCAGTATTTT.

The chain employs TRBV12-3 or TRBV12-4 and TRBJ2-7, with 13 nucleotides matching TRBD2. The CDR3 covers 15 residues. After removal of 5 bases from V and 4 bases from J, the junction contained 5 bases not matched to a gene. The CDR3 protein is CASSARTSGRYEQYF. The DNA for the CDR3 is TGTGCCAGCAGTGCTCGGACTAGCGGGAGATACGAGCAGTACTTC.

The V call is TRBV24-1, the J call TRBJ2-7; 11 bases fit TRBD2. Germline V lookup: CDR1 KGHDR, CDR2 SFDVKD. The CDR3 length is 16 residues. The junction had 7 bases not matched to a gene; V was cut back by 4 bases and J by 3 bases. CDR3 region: CATSEASGRTCYEQYF. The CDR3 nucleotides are TGTGCCACCAGTGAGGCTAGCGGGAGGACATGCTACGAGCAGTACTTC.

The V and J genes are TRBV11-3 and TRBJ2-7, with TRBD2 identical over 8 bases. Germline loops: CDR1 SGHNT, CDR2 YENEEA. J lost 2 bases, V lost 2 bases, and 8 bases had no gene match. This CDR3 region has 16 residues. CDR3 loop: CASSLTLAGPTYEQYF. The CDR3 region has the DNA TGTGCCAGCAGCTTAACTCTAGCGGGTCCGACCTACGAGCAGTACTTC.

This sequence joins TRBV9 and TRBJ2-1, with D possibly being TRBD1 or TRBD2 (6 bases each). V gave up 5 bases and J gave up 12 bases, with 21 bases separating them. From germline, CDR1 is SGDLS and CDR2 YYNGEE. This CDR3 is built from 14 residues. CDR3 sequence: CASRPDYAAGVQFF. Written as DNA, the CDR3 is TGTGCCAGCAGACCGGACTACGCTGCAGGGGTGCAGTTCTTC. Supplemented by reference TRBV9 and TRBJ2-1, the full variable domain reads DSGVTQTPKHLITATGQRVTLRCSPRSGDLSVYWYQQSLDQGLQFLIQYYNGEERAKGNILERFSAQQFPDLHSELNLSSLELGDSALYFCASRPDYAAGVQFFGPGTRLTVL.

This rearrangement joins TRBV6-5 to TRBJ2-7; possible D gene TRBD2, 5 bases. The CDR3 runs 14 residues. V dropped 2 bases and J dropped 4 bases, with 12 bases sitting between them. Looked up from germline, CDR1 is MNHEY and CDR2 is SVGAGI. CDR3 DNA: TGTGCCAGCAGTTACGGGGAGCGCCCTTACGAGCAGTACTTC. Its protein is CASSYGERPYEQYF.

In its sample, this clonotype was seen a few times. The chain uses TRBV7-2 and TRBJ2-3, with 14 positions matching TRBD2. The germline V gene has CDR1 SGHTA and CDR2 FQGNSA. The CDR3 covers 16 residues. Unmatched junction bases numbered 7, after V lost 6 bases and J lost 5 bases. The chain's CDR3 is CASRLRGLAGVDTQYF. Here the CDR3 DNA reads TGTGCCAGCAGATTAAGGGGACTAGCGGGAGTAGATACGCAGTATTTT.

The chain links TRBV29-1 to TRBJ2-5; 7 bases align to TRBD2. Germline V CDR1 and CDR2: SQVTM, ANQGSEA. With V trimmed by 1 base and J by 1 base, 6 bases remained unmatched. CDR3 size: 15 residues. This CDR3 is CSVEGLAVLQETQYF. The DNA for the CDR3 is TGCAGCGTTGAAGGGCTAGCGGTACTCCAAGAGACCCAGTACTTC. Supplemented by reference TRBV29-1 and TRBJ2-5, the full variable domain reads SAVISQKPSRDICQRGTSLTIQCQVDSQVTMMFWYRQQPGQSLTLIATANQGSEATYESGFVIDKFPISRPNLTFSTLTVSNMSPEDSSIYLCSVEGLAVLQETQYFGPGTRLLVL.

The CDR3 DNA follows: TGTGCCAGCAGTGACCCGGGACTAGCGGACTACAATGAGCAGTTCTTC. Translation: CASSDPGLADYNEQFF. This chain joins TRBV25-1 and TRBJ2-1; TRBD2 matches 11 bases. Germline CDR1 and CDR2: MGHDK and SYGVNS. CDR3 length equals 16 residues. The trim removed 3 bases at V and 3 bases at J, leaving 4 bases unmatched.

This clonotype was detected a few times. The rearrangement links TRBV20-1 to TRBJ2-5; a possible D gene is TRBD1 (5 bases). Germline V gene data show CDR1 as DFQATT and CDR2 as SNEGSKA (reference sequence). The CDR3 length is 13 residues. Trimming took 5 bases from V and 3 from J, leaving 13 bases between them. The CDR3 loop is CSAEFETEETQYF. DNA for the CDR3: TGCAGTGCTGAATTTGAGACAGAAGAGACCCAGTACTTC.

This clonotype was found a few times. The CDR3 spells CSARLDLPDTQYF. The CDR3 DNA sequence: TGCAGTGCTAGACTAGATCTCCCAGATACGCAGTATTTT. V is TRBV20-1 and J is TRBJ2-3; D gene ambiguous. Per germline, CDR1 DFQATT and CDR2 SNEGSKA (reference sequence). Trimming stripped 2 bases from V and 4 bases from J, with 10 bases between. This CDR3 spans 13 amino acids.

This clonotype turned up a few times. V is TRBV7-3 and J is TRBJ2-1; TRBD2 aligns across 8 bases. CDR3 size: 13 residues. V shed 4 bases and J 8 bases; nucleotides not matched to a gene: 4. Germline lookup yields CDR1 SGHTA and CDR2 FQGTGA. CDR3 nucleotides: TGTGCCAGCAGCTCCACTAGCGGTTATGAGCAGTTCTTC. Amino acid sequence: CASSSTSGYEQFF.

In DNA, the CDR3 is TGTGCCAGCAGCTTAGAAGGGCGCCTGACGGATACGCAGTATTTT. Amino acids: CASSLEGRLTDTQYF. The rearrangement links TRBV11-2 to TRBJ2-3, with D uncertain. With 0 bases removed from V and 6 bases from J, the gap between germline ends came to 13 bases. CDR1 is SGHAT and CDR2 is FQNNGV in the germline V gene. CDR3 size: 15 residues.

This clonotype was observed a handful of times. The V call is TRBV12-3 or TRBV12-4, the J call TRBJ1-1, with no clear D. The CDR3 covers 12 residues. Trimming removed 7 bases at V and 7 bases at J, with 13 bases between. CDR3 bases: TGTGCCAGCACCATAGGAGGGATTGAAGCTTTCTTT. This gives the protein CASTIGGIEAFF.

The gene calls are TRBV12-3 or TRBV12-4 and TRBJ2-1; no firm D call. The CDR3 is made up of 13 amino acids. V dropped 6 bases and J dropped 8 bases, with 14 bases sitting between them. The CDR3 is CASRISLGDEQFF. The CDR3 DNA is TGTGCCAGCAGGATATCCCTGGGCGATGAGCAGTTCTTC.

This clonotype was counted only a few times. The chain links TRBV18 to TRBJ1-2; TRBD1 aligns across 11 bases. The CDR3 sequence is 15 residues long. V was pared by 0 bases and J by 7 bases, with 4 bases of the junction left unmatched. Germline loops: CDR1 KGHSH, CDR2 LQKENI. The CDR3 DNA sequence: TGTGCCAGCTCACCACCGGGACAGGGGGTCGGTGGCTACACCTTC. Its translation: CASSPPGQGVGGYTF.

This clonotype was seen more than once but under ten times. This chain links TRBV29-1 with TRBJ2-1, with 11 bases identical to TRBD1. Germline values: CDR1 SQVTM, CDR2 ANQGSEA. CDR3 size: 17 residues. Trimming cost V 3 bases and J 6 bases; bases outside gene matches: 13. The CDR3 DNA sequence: TGCAGCGTTGACTCCACGGTGAAGGACAGGGGGCCCAATGAGCAGTTCTTC. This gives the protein CSVDSTVKDRGPNEQFF.

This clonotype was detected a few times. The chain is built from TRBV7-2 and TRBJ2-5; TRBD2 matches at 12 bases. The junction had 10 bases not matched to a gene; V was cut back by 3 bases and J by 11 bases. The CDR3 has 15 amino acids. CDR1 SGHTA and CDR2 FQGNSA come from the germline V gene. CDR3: CASSLTSGSHHEQYF. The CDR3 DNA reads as TGTGCCAGCAGCTTGACTAGCGGGAGTCATCATGAGCAGTACTTC. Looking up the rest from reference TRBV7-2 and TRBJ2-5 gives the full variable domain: GAGVSQSPSNKVTEKGKDVELRCDPISGHTALYWYRQSLGQGLEFLIYFQGNSAPDKSGLPSDRFSAERTGGSVSTLTIQRTQQEDSAVYLCASSLTSGSHHEQYFGPGTRLLVL.